Ten or more counts support the clone carrying this T cell receptor (beta chain). Germline CDR1 and CDR2: SEHNR and FQNEAQ (reference sequence). This CDR3 contains 18 residues. With V trimmed by 3 bases and J by 0 bases, 9 bases remained unmatched. Sample time point: newly diagnosed GD, antithyroid drugs for less than 3 months. Generation of the TCR library employed RNA extracted from PBMCs. This sample was taken from a study of regulatory T cells in long-lasting Graves disease. Investigators prepared the TCR beta libraries by applying iRepertoire HTBI primers and Arm-PCR of CDR3 regions. TCRdb re-called the multiplex PCR reads with MiXCR, one entry per CDR3 protein. The sample gives 350,000 to 450,000 distinct CDR3 sequences, approximately 10% of which show up once; approximately 17% is in the top ten. Another study also made use of these data, one on T cells in Graves' hyperthyroidism and ophthalmopathy.

This specimen was peripheral blood mononuclear cells (PBMCs), taken at new diagnosis, from a patient treated with antithyroid drugs. The chain combines TRBV7-9 with TRBJ2-1, with TRBD2 identical over 9 bases. This clonotype was obtained from a woman under 30 with Graves disease. The CDR3 sequence: CASSLTRAGGTSYNEQFF. DNA of the CDR3: TGTGCCAGCAGCTTGACAAGGGCGGGGGGGACCTCCTACAATGAGCAGTTCTTC.